This T cell receptor (beta chain) was sequenced in a study of T cell responses to AZD1222 COVID-19 vaccine. Study-level points and caveats: Unmutated variant regions are reportedly targeted by nearly half of spike-specific TCRs. A mostly white British donor set with more females was recruited, and clonal diversity was possibly underestimated.

Data came from immunoSEQ multiplex PCR; TCRdb stores just in-frame clones and leaves some out. The sample lists roughly 120,000 clones, roughly nine tenths occurring once. The CDR3 has 14 residues. J was trimmed by 4 bases and V by 4 bases; bases with no gene match: 6. Per the germline V gene, CDR1 is SGDLS and CDR2 is YYNGEE. This clone was counted only a few times. Its cognate antigen is unknown. The sequencing used peripheral blood, collected on day 0 of AZD1222 vaccination. This receptor was taken from an adult in good health. The gene calls are TRBV9 and TRBJ2-7; 9 nucleotides align to TRBD2. In DNA form, the CDR3 reads TGTGCCAGCAGCCCAACTAGCGGGTATTACGAGCAGTACTTC. Translating gives CASSPTSGYYEQYF. The full variable domain, completed using reference TRBV9 and TRBJ2-7, is DSGVTQTPKHLITATGQRVTLRCSPRSGDLSVYWYQQSLDQGLQFLIQYYNGEERAKGNILERFSAQQFPDLHSELNLSSLELGDSALYFCASSPTSGYYEQYFGPGTRLTVT.